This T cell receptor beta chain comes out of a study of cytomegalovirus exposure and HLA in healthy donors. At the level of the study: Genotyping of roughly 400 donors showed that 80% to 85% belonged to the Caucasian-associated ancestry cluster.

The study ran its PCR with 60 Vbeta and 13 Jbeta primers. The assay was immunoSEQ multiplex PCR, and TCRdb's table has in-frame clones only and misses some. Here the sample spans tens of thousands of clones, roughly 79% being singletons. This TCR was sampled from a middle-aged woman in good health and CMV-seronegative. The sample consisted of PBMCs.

The DNA for the CDR3 is TGTGCCAGCAGCCGGCGACAGGGATTAGGAAACACCATATATTTT. This translates into CASSRRQGLGNTIYF. The chain recombines TRBV6-5 with TRBJ1-3; the match to TRBD1 covers 7 bases. The V and J ends lost 6 bases and 4 bases, in that order; junction bases with no gene match: 9. CDR1 is MNHEY and CDR2 is SVGAGI in the germline V gene. CDR3 length equals 15 residues.